Detailed here is one T cell receptor beta chain. This entry is derived from a study of T cells in tumors after PD-1 blockade. The V and J ends lost 1 base and 2 bases respectively, with 8 bases between them. This CDR3 region has 15 residues. Germline lookup yields CDR1 SEHNR and CDR2 FQNEAQ (reference sequence). The table came from immunoSEQ multiplex PCR; TCRdb's copy has only in-frame clones and leaves some out. Of nearly 25,000 clones in the sample, roughly 82% were seen once. The chain couples TRBV7-9 to TRBJ2-2; D possibly uses TRBD1 or TRBD2 (5 bases each). The clonotype comes from a human donor with basal cell carcinoma. The material sequenced was PBMCs, taken after anti-PD-1 treatment. CDR3 protein: CASSLGDHNTGELFF. For the CDR3, the DNA is TGTGCCAGCAGCTTAGGGGACCATAACACCGGGGAGCTGTTTTTT.